Below, 7 T cell receptor beta chains from the same sample are listed, as sequenced in a study of T-cell memory formation after mild COVID-19 (dated by TCRdb to about 2021). The library came from 5' RACE. The instrument was an Illumina NovaSeq 6000. TCRdb reworked the public reads: Q25 trimming with fastp, MiXCR clone assembly, productive beta chains retained. Entries that share a CDR3 protein sequence are merged under the most common genes and DNA. The sample has about 470,000 distinct CDR3 sequences on record, nearly 25% of them singletons. Around 12% of the sample is held by the ten biggest clonotypes. The sample comprised PBMCs or a T cell subset sorted from them (not recorded which). The source is an adult woman who had mild COVID-19 (a few samples of this study predate the infection). The sample titles of this study are shuffled in the database, so cell type and time point are left out; the donor was told from shared clones.

CDR3 in DNA: TGTGCCAGCAGTTACAGCACAGGCTACGAGCAGTACTTC. It specifies CASSYSTGYEQYF. V usage is TRBV6-5 and J usage is TRBJ2-7, with a possible D match to TRBD1 (5 bases). Germline assignment: CDR1 MNHEY and CDR2 SVGAGI. This CDR3 spans 13 amino acids. The V and J ends lost 2 bases and 3 bases respectively, with 8 bases between them.

The CDR3 sequence is CASSLALSGGAYGNEQFF. Here the CDR3 DNA reads TGCGCCAGCAGCTTGGCCCTGAGCGGGGGGGCATATGGCAATGAGCAGTTCTTC. The J gene is TRBJ2-1, the V gene TRBV5-1, with 10 bases that match TRBD2. The junction had 12 bases not matched to a gene; V was cut back by 0 bases and J by 6 bases. This CDR3 comprises 18 residues. The germline V gene has CDR1 SGHRS and CDR2 YFSETQ. The full variable domain, with the rest looked up from reference TRBV5-1 and TRBJ2-1, is KAGVTQTPRYLIKTRGQQVTLSCSPISGHRSVSWYQQTPGQGLQFLFEYFSETQRNKGNFPGRFSGRQFSNSRSEMNVSTLELGDSALYLCASSLALSGGAYGNEQFFGPGTRLTVL.

This clonotype was picked up a small number of times. The chain links TRBV12-3 or TRBV12-4 to TRBJ1-3; D call uncertain. V shed 4 bases and J shed 10 bases, with 11 bases lying between them. The CDR3 runs 12 residues. CDR3 coding DNA: TGTGCCAGCAGTTCTTCTGGAGGTACCATATATTTT. Protein: CASSSSGGTIYF.

The chain carries TRBV10-3 and TRBJ1-6; D unresolved. Germline V gives CDR1 ENHRY, CDR2 SYGVKD. The CDR3 sequence is 12 residues long. The ends were cut back, 2 bases at V and 9 bases at J, with 5 bases in the middle. CDR3 nucleotide sequence: TGTGCCATCAGTGAGGAGTTTTCACCCCTCCACTTT. The encoded protein is CAISEEFSPLHF.

This clonotype was seen a handful of times. The chain combines TRBV12-3 or TRBV12-4 with TRBJ2-1; D assignment may be TRBD1 or TRBD2 (6 bases each). The CDR3 runs 11 residues. Deletions cut 6 bases from V and 10 bases from J, with 10 bases between. CDR3 loop: CASRQGGEQFF. CDR3 nucleotide sequence: TGTGCCAGCAGACAGGGAGGCGAGCAGTTCTTC.

J is TRBJ2-3 and V is TRBV12-5, with D possibly matching TRBD1 (6 bases). The ends were cut back, 1 base at V and 2 bases at J, with 13 bases in the middle. The CDR3 is 16 amino acids. Germline-derived CDR1 and CDR2 are LGHNT and FRNRAP. The DNA of the CDR3 is TGTGCTAGTGGTTTGGCATTGGGGGCGGTCACAGATACGCAGTATTTT. This encodes CASGLALGAVTDTQYF.

This clonotype showed up many times. The chain has TRBV7-9 and TRBJ2-7, with 9 bases lining up with TRBD1. CDR3 size: 14 residues. Unmatched junction bases numbered 6, after V lost 4 bases and J lost 5 bases. Looked up from germline, CDR1 is SEHNR and CDR2 is FQNEAQ (reference sequence). CDR3 protein: CASSWDRESHEQYF. The CDR3 region has the DNA TGTGCCAGCAGCTGGGACAGGGAATCTCACGAGCAGTACTTC.